The 30 T cell receptor beta chains below were found in one sample sequenced in a study of CD8 T cells in ankylosing spondylitis. Study results and caveats: Characteristic, it appeared, of ankylosing spondylitis blood was a TCR beta motif of 7 or 8 highly homologous variants.

What these receptors recognize is not known. TCRdb reprocessed the 5' RACE reads with MiXCR, giving one entry per CDR3 protein. The sample lists more than 100,000 distinct CDR3 sequences, under 20% occurring once. Material: blood, either unsorted or a sorted T cell fraction (not recorded which). The source of these receptors is a male donor with ankylosing spondylitis.

This clonotype was seen a few times. This chain links TRBV6-1 with TRBJ2-7, with 11 nucleotides matching TRBD2. CDR1 is MNHNS, CDR2 SASEGT, per germline. CDR3 length: 15 residues. Losses at the gene ends were 6 bases for V and 4 bases for J; bases not matched to a gene: 8. CDR3 bases: TGTGCCAGCAGGCGAACTAGCGGGAGTAGGTACGAGCAGTACTTC. As protein: CASRRTSGSRYEQYF.

The DNA of the CDR3 is TGTGCCAGCAGTTTGGGTGGGCACTACAATGAGCAGTTCTTC. Protein product: CASSLGGHYNEQFF. The chain carries TRBV27 and TRBJ2-1; D gene uncertain. The CDR3 loop spans 14 amino acids. The V and J ends lost 3 bases and 3 bases respectively, with 9 bases between them. Germline CDR1 MNHEY, CDR2 SMNVEV (reference sequence).

The J gene is TRBJ2-7, the V gene TRBV25-1; a possible D gene is TRBD1 (6 bases). V was trimmed by 3 bases and J by 1 base, leaving 13 bases between them. The V gene's germline CDR1 is MGHDK and CDR2 SYGVNS. The CDR3 is 15 residues long. CDR3: CASSDPGQSSYEQYF. The CDR3 DNA sequence: TGTGCCAGCAGTGACCCCGGACAGAGTTCCTACGAGCAGTACTTC.

The chain recombines TRBV6-1 with TRBJ2-1, with D unresolved. CDR1 is MNHNS and CDR2 is SASEGT in the germline V gene. Trimming removed 7 bases from V and 2 bases from J, with 12 bases in between. The CDR3 has 14 residues. In nucleotides, the CDR3 is TGTGCCAGCACCCCCGTGGGCGCCTACAATGAGCAGTTCTTC. Translation: CASTPVGAYNEQFF.

The J gene is TRBJ2-3, the V gene TRBV16, with 12 bases aligning to TRBD2. This CDR3 spans 14 amino acids. V lost 8 bases, J lost 6 bases, and 6 bases stayed unmatched. The germline V gene has CDR1 KGHSY and CDR2 FQNENV. The CDR3 coding sequence is TGTGCCAGCGCCTTGACTAGCGGGAGTGATACGCAGTATTTT. Protein: CASALTSGSDTQYF.

V is TRBV4-3 and J is TRBJ2-2, with 7 bases lining up with TRBD1. CDR3 length: 16 residues. Germline V CDR1 and CDR2: LGHNA, YSLEER. V shed 4 bases, J shed 4 bases, and the junction held 9 bases outside the gene matches. The CDR3 region has the DNA TGCGCCAGCAGCCCCACTCGACAGGGCAGCACCGGGGAGCTGTTTTTT. This translates into CASSPTRQGSTGELFF.

This clonotype was observed at least ten times. The genes are TRBV12-3 or TRBV12-4 and TRBJ2-1; D gene unclear. Trimming removed 1 base from V and 1 base from J, with 5 bases in between. The CDR3 totals 14 residues. This CDR3 is CASSLGLSYNEQFF. Here the CDR3 DNA reads TGTGCCAGCAGTTTAGGCCTTTCCTACAATGAGCAGTTCTTC.

V gene TRBV20-1 combines with J gene TRBJ1-3, with 7 bases identical to TRBD1. This CDR3 region has 16 residues. The J segment lost 4 bases and the V segment lost 0 bases, leaving 9 bases of the junction unmatched. From germline, CDR1 is DFQATT and CDR2 SNEGSKA (reference sequence). CDR3 coding DNA: TGCAGTGCTAGAGATCGCGAGGGGGCTGGGGGAAACACCATATATTTT. Translation gives CSARDREGAGGNTIYF.

The chain joins TRBV19 to TRBJ1-5, with a possible D match to TRBD1 (6 bases). This CDR3 is built from 14 residues. V gave up 7 bases and J gave up 7 bases, with 17 bases separating them. The germline CDR1 and CDR2 sequences are LNHDA and SQIVND (reference sequence). Here the CDR3 reads CASTWWGARQPQHF. The CDR3 nucleotides read TGTGCCAGTACCTGGTGGGGGGCACGACAGCCCCAGCATTTT.

This clonotype was detected a few times. V is TRBV6-2 or TRBV6-3 and J is TRBJ1-2; the match to TRBD1 covers 8 bases. V lost 7 bases to trimming and J lost 8 bases; unmatched junction nucleotides: 6. Germline CDR1 and CDR2: MNHEY and SVGEGT. The CDR3 sequence is 12 residues long. CDR3 residues: CASTATGDGYTF. CDR3 in DNA: TGTGCCAGCACTGCGACAGGGGACGGCTACACCTTC.

This clonotype occurred a few times. The chain is built from TRBV7-8 and TRBJ1-5, with D unclear. With 2 bases removed from V and 6 bases from J, the gap between germline ends came to 17 bases. The germline V gene encodes CDR1 SGHVS and CDR2 FQNEAQ. The CDR3 consists of 16 residues. The CDR3 DNA sequence: TGTGCCAGCAGCTTAACCTCTCAGGATTTTGGTCAGCCCCAGCATTTT. Encoded protein: CASSLTSQDFGQPQHF.

CDR3 in DNA: TGTGCCAGCAGTTTAGGTCAGCTACACTATGGCTACACCTTC. Translation: CASSLGQLHYGYTF. The chain combines TRBV12-3 or TRBV12-4 with TRBJ1-2; D gene ambiguous. The length of the CDR3 is 14 residues. V lost 1 base to trimming and J lost 3 bases, with 9 bases between them.

This clonotype was picked up a small number of times. The chain employs TRBV3-1 and TRBJ2-3; D gene unclear. With 0 bases removed from V and 6 bases from J, the gap between germline ends came to 7 bases. Germline CDR1 reads LGHDT; CDR2 reads YNNKEL (reference sequence). The CDR3 consists of 13 residues. CDR3 coding DNA: TGTGCCAGCAGCCAAGATTTTAGCGATACGCAGTATTTT. Protein sequence: CASSQDFSDTQYF.

The chain recombines TRBV7-3 with TRBJ2-1; possibly TRBD1 or TRBD2 for D (5 bases each). Trimming cost V 1 base and J 4 bases, with 8 bases left between them. Germline V CDR1 and CDR2: SGHTA, FQGTGA. The CDR3 runs 14 residues. CDR3 in DNA: TGTGCCAGCAGCTTAAGGGACCAGTACAATGAGCAGTTCTTC. Residues: CASSLRDQYNEQFF.

This clonotype turned up a few times. V gene TRBV15 combines with J gene TRBJ1-1, with no clear D. The V gene lost 1 base and the J gene lost 1 base, with 4 bases spanning the gap. The CDR3 has 13 residues. Per the germline V gene, CDR1 is LNHNV and CDR2 is YYDKDF (reference sequence). The CDR3 nucleotides read TGTGCCACCAGCAGAGTTACGAACACTGAAGCTTTCTTT. Translating it yields CATSRVTNTEAFF.

This chain uses TRBV5-1 with TRBJ2-1; D gene ambiguous. V was cut by 1 base and J by 8 bases, with 10 bases left in between. Germline CDR1 reads SGHRS; CDR2 reads YFSETQ. CDR3 length: 13 residues. CDR3 residues: CASSLKGLDEQFF. The DNA of the CDR3 is TGCGCCAGCAGCTTGAAGGGCCTCGATGAGCAGTTCTTC.

This clonotype was seen a handful of times. V is TRBV15 and J is TRBJ2-7, with D possibly matching TRBD2 (6 bases). V was shortened by 1 base and J by 3 bases, with 13 bases between the two germline ends. CDR1 is LNHNV, CDR2 YYDKDF, per germline (reference sequence). CDR3 length: 15 residues. CDR3 bases: TGTGCCACCAGCAGAGGGAGGACTACCTTCTACGAGCAGTACTTC. Translated: CATSRGRTTFYEQYF.

The CDR3 is CASSLTTLGLANRNEQFF. In DNA form, the CDR3 reads TGTGCCAGCAGCTTAACAACACTTGGACTAGCAAACCGCAATGAGCAGTTCTTC. The rearrangement links TRBV11-1 to TRBJ2-1, with 8 nucleotides matching TRBD2. J lost 6 bases, V lost 2 bases, and 15 bases had no gene match. The germline V gene encodes CDR1 SGHAT and CDR2 FQDESV (reference sequence). CDR3 length equals 18 residues.

This clonotype was detected ten times or more. The chain carries TRBV10-3 and TRBJ2-1; D may match TRBD1 or TRBD2 (5 bases each). The length of the CDR3 is 13 residues. V lost 2 bases and J lost 8, with 10 bases in between. From germline, CDR1 is ENHRY and CDR2 SYGVKD. This CDR3 is CAISEEGRHEQFF. The CDR3 DNA sequence: TGTGCCATCAGTGAGGAGGGGCGCCATGAGCAGTTCTTC.

This chain joins TRBV28 and TRBJ1-3; unclear D gene. CDR1 and CDR2 from the germline V gene are MDHEN and SYDVKM. The CDR3 extends over 12 amino acids. Trimming took 2 bases from V and 7 from J, leaving 6 bases between them. The CDR3 DNA reads TGTGCCAGCAGTTTAGACCACAACACCATATATTTT. This sequence encodes CASSLDHNTIYF.

A few counts support this clonotype. The chain combines TRBV6-5 with TRBJ1-1, with 7 positions matching TRBD1. V trimming: 2 bases; J trimming: 6 bases; junction bases outside the gene matches: 9. The CDR3 covers 15 residues. Germline CDR1 MNHEY, CDR2 SVGAGI. The CDR3 bases are TGTGCCAGCAGTTACGGGACAGTCGAGGTACCTGAAGCTTTCTTT. Translating gives CASSYGTVEVPEAFF.

The table lists this clonotype with a few counts. V gene TRBV12-3 or TRBV12-4 combines with J gene TRBJ2-5; no firm D call. V lost 5 bases and J lost 2, with 15 bases in between. This CDR3 comprises 15 residues. This CDR3 is CASSRPHGPQETQYF. The CDR3 coding sequence is TGTGCCAGCAGTCGTCCTCACGGGCCTCAAGAGACCCAGTACTTC.

The chain is built from TRBV9 and TRBJ2-7; D may correspond to TRBD1 or TRBD2 (5 bases each). The CDR3 is made up of 13 amino acids. The ends were cut back, 0 bases at V and 1 base at J, with 5 bases in the middle. CDR1 SGDLS and CDR2 YYNGEE come from the germline V gene. CDR3 in amino acids: CASSVGGSYEQYF. The CDR3 DNA follows: TGTGCCAGCAGCGTAGGGGGGTCCTACGAGCAGTACTTC.

This clonotype was counted only a few times. The rearrangement links TRBV20-1 to TRBJ1-2, with TRBD1 identical over 7 bases. V dropped 3 bases and J dropped 0; count of bases not matched to a gene: 4. Per the germline V gene, CDR1 is DFQATT and CDR2 is SNEGSKA (reference sequence). This CDR3 is built from 14 residues. The CDR3 region is CSASMDRTNYGYTF. The CDR3 DNA reads as TGCAGTGCTAGTATGGACAGGACTAACTATGGCTACACCTTC.

This clonotype occurred a few times. This chain joins TRBV4-1 and TRBJ2-5, with a weak D call TRBD2 (5 bases). Germline CDR1 MGHRA, CDR2 YSYEKL. V lost 4 bases to trimming and J lost 0 bases, with 12 bases between them. The CDR3 loop spans 15 amino acids. This CDR3 is CASSPRGGNQETQYF. The CDR3 bases are TGCGCCAGCAGCCCTCGAGGAGGTAACCAAGAGACCCAGTACTTC.

This clonotype was counted between two and nine times. The chain carries TRBV27 and TRBJ2-3; D gene unclear. With 8 bases removed from V and 1 base from J, the gap between germline ends came to 1 base. The CDR3 extends over 10 amino acids. Per the germline V gene, CDR1 is MNHEY and CDR2 is SMNVEV (reference sequence). In DNA form, the CDR3 reads TGTGCCAGCGGCACAGATACGCAGTATTTT. It specifies CASGTDTQYF.

This clonotype appeared a few times. The chain is built from TRBV9 and TRBJ2-3, with D possibly matching TRBD1 (8 bases). Germline CDR1 and CDR2: SGDLS and YYNGEE. The CDR3 has 17 amino acids. Trimming stripped 2 bases from V and 3 bases from J, with 19 bases between. This CDR3 is CASSVNPDRGGTDTQYF. CDR3 in DNA: TGTGCCAGCAGCGTCAACCCCGACAGGGGAGGGACAGATACGCAGTATTTT.

This sequence joins TRBV7-9 and TRBJ2-5; D is ambiguous. The V end was cut by 2 bases, the J end by 1 base, with 11 bases between. The germline CDR1 and CDR2 sequences are SEHNR and FQNEAQ (reference sequence). The CDR3 contains 15 residues. DNA of the CDR3: TGTGCCAGCAGCTTAATCGTTGGAATCCAAGAGACCCAGTACTTC. This codes for CASSLIVGIQETQYF. The complete variable domain, with remaining parts taken from reference TRBV7-9 and TRBJ2-5, reads DTGVSQNPRHKITKRGQNVTFRCDPISEHNRLYWYRQTLGQGPEFLTYFQNEAQLEKSRLLSDRFSAERPKGSFSTLEIQRTEQGDSAMYLCASSLIVGIQETQYFGPGTRLLVL.

The chain carries TRBV7-2 and TRBJ2-2; 8 bases align to TRBD2. The CDR3 totals 16 residues. Germline assignment: CDR1 SGHTA and CDR2 FQGNSA. The J segment lost 5 bases and the V segment lost 7 bases, leaving 12 bases of the junction unmatched. In DNA form, the CDR3 reads TGTGCCAGCACCCCAAGCAGGATAGCGGGAACCGGGGAGCTGTTTTTT. As protein: CASTPSRIAGTGELFF.

V and J are TRBV4-1 and TRBJ2-3; D is uncertain. Trimming cost V 0 bases and J 1 base, with 11 bases left between them. CDR1 and CDR2 from the germline V gene are MGHRA and YSYEKL. This CDR3 has 16 residues. The chain's CDR3 is CASSQEPLFRTDTQYF. The CDR3 DNA reads TGCGCCAGCAGCCAAGAACCTTTGTTCCGCACAGATACGCAGTATTTT.